The TCR beta chain described here comes from a study of blood T cell repertoires in COVID-19 (TCRdb year 2020). Regarding the study in general: Samples from collaborators originated in the United States, Italy and Spain and spanned both the acute and convalescent phases of COVID-19. The sample metadata nearly always contained a de-identified subject ID, COVID-19 status, age in years and sex. The repertoires were made available in a free public database intended to serve as a resource for research on the immune response to SARS-CoV-2. Subjects who had been exposed to COVID-19, were actively infected with it, or had recovered from it provided the deeply sampled blood TCRbeta repertoires that made up the dataset. Where available, HLA class I and class II types were taken from metadata supplied by the sample provider and were not determined by assay-based typing. The samples were drawn from the first 160 participants of the ongoing ImmuneRACE study and from about 1,200 subjects provided by 6 global collaborators. The material from the prospective study consisted of cDNA or gDNA derived from T cells, B-cell-depleted T cells, or PBMCs.

Note on this clone: Its specific antigen is unknown. Base qualities are not provided; no much larger clone lies one nucleotide away.

The immunoSEQ Assay, a bias-controlled multiplex PCR, was used to amplify TCRbeta CDR3 regions from genomic DNA. For the original study's pipeline: The number of nucleated cells in each sample was estimated from the amplification of reference gene primers within the assay. Sequence reads were collapsed and filtered to measure the absolute abundance of every unique TCRbeta CDR3 rearrangement. For each sample, productive Simpson clonality was calculated by taking the square root of Simpson's diversity index across productive rearrangements. Here the immuneACCESS table is served through TCRdb, limited to in-frame sequences with V and J called. Missing clones are a known gap in these copies; in checked studies unresolved V genes cover under half, and the rest lacks a known reason. V and J calls plus clone size are reproduced from that table; the DNA served to infer D and trimming. The table for this sample lists roughly 380,000 clones; over 85% of them were counted only once. The top ten clonotypes cover 3.9% of the sample.

Overall study results and their limits: The quantity of clinical and demographic metadata differed by source and by participant and was supplied without curation.

The CDR3, from cysteine to phenylalanine, totals 13 residues. CDR3 DNA is the only sequence kept; it has 39 bases, read in frame from the first base. The V end gives up 3 bases and the J end 11 bases, leaving 8 bases in the junction not matched to a gene. As encoded in the germline V gene (reference sequence), CDR1 is LNHDA while CDR2 is SQIVND. One collaborating source in Seattle enrolled patients during active infection and followed them longitudinally through the course of disease. Each collaborating institution followed its own protocols to collect whole blood in K2EDTA tubes. For TCRbeta analysis, collaborators shipped samples as frozen whole blood, isolated PBMCs, or DNA extracted from either of those sample types.

The rearrangement joined TRBV19 to TRBJ1-1; the central 8 bases match TRBD1. Sequencing was performed on peripheral blood. The clonotype comes from a woman aged 55-69 years with COVID-19, enrolled during active disease. The nucleotide sequence is TGTGCCAGTAGTATTCAGGGGGCAGGGGTCGCTTTCTTT. Translated, it gives CASSIQGAGVAFF.